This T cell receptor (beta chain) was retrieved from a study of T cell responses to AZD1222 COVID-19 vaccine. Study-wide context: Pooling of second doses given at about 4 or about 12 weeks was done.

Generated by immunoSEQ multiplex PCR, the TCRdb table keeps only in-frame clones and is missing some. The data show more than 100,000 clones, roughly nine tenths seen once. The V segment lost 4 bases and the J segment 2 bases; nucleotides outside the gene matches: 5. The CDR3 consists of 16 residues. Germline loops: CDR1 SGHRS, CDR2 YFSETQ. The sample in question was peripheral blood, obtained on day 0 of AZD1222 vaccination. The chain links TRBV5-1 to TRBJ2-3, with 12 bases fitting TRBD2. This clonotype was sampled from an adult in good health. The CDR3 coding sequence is TGCGCCAGCAGCCCACGGACTAGCGGGAACACAGATACGCAGTATTTT. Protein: CASSPRTSGNTDTQYF.